This T cell receptor beta chain derives from a study of T cell repertoires in cytomegalovirus infection. About the study: CMV epitopes, recently identified HLA-C-restricted and well-studied HLA-B-restricted, were used. Signatures in public TCR beta sequences pointed to both CMV infection and matching HLA type. General study results and limits: The study found HLA-C-restricted CMV-specific TCR beta clonotypes dominating the ex vivo response.

The CDR3 is 13 residues long. The V gene's germline CDR1 is SNHLY and CDR2 FYNNEI. V dropped 4 bases and J dropped 5 bases, with 9 bases sitting between them. TCRdb reprocessed the reads with MiXCR, giving one entry per CDR3 protein. The sample contains 680,000 or so distinct CDR3 sequences, around 30% of which appear only once. As concerns this clonotype: Its target is not known.

The TCR was taken from a human donor in good health (CMV status not recorded). Some clones in this sample may be carry-over from other donors' samples. The sample here was cultured PBMCs, taken from culture after CMV antigen stimulation. The chain carries TRBV2 and TRBJ1-5; D uncertain. CDR3 protein: CASSGGDDQPQHF. The CDR3 DNA sequence: TGTGCCAGCAGTGGGGGAGATGATCAGCCCCAGCATTTT.